This T cell receptor beta chain was recorded in a study of CXCR3-negative and CXCR3-positive naive CD8 T cells. Study-level results: TCR strength was inferred from TRB CDR3 properties, while surface CD5 was comparable between naive subsets.

Per CD8+ T cell subset, triplicate sorts of 250,000 to 350,000 cells each were done. The CDR3 sequence is 15 residues long. Per the germline V gene, CDR1 is MDHEN and CDR2 is SYDVKM. cDNA libraries for TRB were generated by 5' RACE incorporating UMI labels. Following a re-call of the 5' RACE reads, TCRdb has one entry per CDR3 protein and lacks DNA. The listing contains approximately 74,000 distinct CDR3 sequences. To note about this clonotype: The antigen is unknown.

Sample: naive CXCR3- CD8+ T cells from blood. Subset here: CD45RO-CCR7+CD27+CD95- naive CD8+ T cells lacking CXCR3 (TNR3-). The chain couples TRBV28 to TRBJ2-1. The clonotype originates from a human donor in good health. Some clones in this sample may be carry-over from other donors' samples. CDR3 amino acids: CASRSYPNGLNEQFF. Complete variable domain (other parts from reference TRBV28 and TRBJ2-1): DVKVTQSSRYLVKRTGEKVFLECVQDMDHENMFWYRQDPGLGLRLIYFSYDVKMKEKGDIPEGYSVSREKKERFSLILESASTNQTSMYLCASRSYPNGLNEQFFGPGTRLTVL.